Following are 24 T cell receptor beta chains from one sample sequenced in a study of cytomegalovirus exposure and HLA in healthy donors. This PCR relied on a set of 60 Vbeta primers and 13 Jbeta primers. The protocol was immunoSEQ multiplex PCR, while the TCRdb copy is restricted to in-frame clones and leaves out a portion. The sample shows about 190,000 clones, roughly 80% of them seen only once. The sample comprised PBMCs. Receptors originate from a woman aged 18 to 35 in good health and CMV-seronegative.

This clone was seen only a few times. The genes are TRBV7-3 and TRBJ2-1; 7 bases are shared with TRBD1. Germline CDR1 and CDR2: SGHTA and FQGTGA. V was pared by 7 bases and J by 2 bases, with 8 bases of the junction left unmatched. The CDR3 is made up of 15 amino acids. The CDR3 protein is CASTPEGATYNEQFF. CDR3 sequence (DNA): TGTGCCAGCACCCCCGAGGGGGCCACCTACAATGAGCAGTTCTTC. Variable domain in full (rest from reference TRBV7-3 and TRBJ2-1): GAGVSQTPSNKVTEKGKYVELRCDPISGHTALYWYRQSLGQGPEFLIYFQGTGAADDSGLPNDRFFAVRPEGSVSTLKIQRTERGDSAVYLCASTPEGATYNEQFFGPGTRLTVL.

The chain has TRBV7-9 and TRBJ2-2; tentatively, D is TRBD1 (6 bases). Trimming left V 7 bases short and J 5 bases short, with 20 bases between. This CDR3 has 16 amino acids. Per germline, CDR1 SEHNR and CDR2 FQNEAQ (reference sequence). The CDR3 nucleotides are TGTGCCAGCACCCAGGGGAACAGGGTCCCTACCGGGGAGCTGTTTTTT. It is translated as CASTQGNRVPTGELFF.

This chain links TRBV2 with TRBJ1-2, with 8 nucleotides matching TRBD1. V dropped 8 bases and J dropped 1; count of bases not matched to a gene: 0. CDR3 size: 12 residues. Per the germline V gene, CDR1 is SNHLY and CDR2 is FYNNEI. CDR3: CASGQGNYGYTF. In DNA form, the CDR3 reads TGTGCCAGCGGACAGGGTAACTATGGCTACACCTTC.

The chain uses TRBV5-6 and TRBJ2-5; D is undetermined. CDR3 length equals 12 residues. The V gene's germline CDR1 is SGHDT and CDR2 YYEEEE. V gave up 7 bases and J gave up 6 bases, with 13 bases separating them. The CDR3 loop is CASPTPLQTQYF. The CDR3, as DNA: TGTGCCAGCCCCACCCCCCTACAGACCCAGTACTTC.

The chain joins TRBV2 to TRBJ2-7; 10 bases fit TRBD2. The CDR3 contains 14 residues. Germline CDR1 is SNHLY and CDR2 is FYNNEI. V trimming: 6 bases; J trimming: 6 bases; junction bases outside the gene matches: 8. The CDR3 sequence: CASRRSGRDPEQYF. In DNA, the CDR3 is TGTGCCAGCAGGCGGAGCGGGAGGGATCCCGAGCAGTACTTC. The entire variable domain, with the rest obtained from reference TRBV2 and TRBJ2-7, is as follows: EPEVTQTPSHQVTQMGQEVILRCVPISNHLYFYWYRQILGQKVEFLVSFYNNEISEKSEIFDDQFSVERPDGSNFTLKIRSTKLEDSAMYFCASRRSGRDPEQYFGPGTRLTVT.

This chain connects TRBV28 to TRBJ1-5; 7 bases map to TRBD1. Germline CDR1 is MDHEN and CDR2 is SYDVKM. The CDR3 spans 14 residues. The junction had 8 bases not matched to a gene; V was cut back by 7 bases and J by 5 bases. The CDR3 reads CASTPRQGHQPQHF. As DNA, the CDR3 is TGTGCCAGCACCCCCCGACAGGGACATCAGCCCCAGCATTTT.

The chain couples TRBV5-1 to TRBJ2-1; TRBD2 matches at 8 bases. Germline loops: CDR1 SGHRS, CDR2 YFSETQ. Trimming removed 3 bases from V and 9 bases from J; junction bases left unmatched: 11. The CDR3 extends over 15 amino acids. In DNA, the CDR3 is TGCGCCAGCAGCTCCAGCGGGAGAGCCGGGTTTGAGCAGTTCTTC. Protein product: CASSSSGRAGFEQFF.

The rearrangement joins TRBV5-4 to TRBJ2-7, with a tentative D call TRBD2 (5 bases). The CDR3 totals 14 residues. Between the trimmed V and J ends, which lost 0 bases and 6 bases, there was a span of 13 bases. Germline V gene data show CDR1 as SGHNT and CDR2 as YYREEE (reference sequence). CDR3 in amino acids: CASSLEGRGSEQYF. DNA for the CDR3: TGTGCCAGCAGCTTGGAAGGACGGGGATCCGAGCAGTACTTC.

The CDR3 spells CASSQDPASGYEQYF. The CDR3 DNA reads TGCGCCAGCAGCCAAGATCCGGCTAGCGGCTACGAGCAGTACTTC. The chain couples TRBV4-1 to TRBJ2-7; 7 bases align to TRBD2. Germline V gene lookup returns CDR1 MGHRA and CDR2 YSYEKL. The CDR3 length is 15 residues. The V and J ends lost 0 bases and 3 bases, in that order; junction bases with no gene match: 5.

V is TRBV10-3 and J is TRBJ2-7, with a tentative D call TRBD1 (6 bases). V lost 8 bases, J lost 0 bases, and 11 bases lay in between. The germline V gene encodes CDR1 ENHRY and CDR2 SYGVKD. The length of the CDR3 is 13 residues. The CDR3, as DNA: TGTGCCATCGGTTCACAGGGCTCCTACGAGCAGTACTTC. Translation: CAIGSQGSYEQYF.

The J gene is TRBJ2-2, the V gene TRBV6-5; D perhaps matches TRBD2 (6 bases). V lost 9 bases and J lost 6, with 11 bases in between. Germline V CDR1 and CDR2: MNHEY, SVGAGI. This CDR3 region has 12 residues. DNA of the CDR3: TGTGCCAGTATGGGGAGGCCCGGGGAGCTGTTTTTT. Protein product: CASMGRPGELFF.

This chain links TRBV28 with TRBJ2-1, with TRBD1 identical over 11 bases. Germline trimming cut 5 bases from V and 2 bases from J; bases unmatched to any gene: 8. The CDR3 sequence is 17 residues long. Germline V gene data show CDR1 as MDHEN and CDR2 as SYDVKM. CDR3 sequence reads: CASSITGTGGTYNEQFF. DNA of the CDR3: TGTGCCAGCAGTATAACCGGGACAGGGGGTACCTACAATGAGCAGTTCTTC.

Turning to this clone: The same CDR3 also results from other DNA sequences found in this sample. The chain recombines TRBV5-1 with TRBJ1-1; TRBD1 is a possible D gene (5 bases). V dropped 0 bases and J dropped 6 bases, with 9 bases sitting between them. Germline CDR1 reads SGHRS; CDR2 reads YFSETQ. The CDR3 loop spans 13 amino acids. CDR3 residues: CASSLGQGSEAFF. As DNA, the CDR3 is TGCGCCAGCAGCTTGGGTCAGGGCTCTGAAGCTTTCTTT.

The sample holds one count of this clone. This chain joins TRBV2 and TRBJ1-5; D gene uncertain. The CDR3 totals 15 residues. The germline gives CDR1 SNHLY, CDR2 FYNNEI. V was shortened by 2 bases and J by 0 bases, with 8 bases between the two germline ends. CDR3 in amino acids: CASSEMRNSNQPQHF. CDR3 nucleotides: TGTGCCAGCAGTGAAATGAGAAATAGCAATCAGCCCCAGCATTTT.

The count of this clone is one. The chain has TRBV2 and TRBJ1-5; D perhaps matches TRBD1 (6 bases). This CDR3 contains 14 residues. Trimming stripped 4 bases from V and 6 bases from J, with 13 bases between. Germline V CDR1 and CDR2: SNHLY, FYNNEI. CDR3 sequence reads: CASSGTGSLQPQHF. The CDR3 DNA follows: TGTGCCAGCAGTGGAACAGGGAGTCTTCAGCCCCAGCATTTT.

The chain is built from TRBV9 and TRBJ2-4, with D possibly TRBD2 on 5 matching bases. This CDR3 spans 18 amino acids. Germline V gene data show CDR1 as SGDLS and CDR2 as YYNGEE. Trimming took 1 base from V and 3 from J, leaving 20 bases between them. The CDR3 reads CASSVYEYARDGKNIQYF. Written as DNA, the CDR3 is TGTGCCAGCAGCGTATACGAATACGCGAGGGATGGCAAAAACATTCAGTACTTC.

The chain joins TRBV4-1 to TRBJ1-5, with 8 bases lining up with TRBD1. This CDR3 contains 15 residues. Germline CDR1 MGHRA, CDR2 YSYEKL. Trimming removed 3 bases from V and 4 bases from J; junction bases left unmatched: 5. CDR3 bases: TGCGCCAGCAGCCAGTCTCAGGGGGCGAATCAGCCCCAGCATTTT. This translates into CASSQSQGANQPQHF.

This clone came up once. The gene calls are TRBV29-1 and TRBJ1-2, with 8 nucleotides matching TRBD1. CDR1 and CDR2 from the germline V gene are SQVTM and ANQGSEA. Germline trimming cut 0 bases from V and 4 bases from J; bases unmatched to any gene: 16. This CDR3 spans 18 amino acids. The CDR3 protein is CSVEDLNLTGGRGYGYTF. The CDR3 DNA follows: TGCAGCGTTGAAGATCTAAATTTAACAGGGGGAAGAGGCTATGGCTACACCTTC.

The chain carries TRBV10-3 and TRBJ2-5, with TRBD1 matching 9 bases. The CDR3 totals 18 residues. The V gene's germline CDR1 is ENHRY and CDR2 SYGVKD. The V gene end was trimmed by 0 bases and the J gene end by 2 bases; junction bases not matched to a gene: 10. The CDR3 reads CAISESNWDRETQETQYF. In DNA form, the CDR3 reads TGTGCCATCAGTGAGTCCAACTGGGACAGGGAGACACAAGAGACCCAGTACTTC.

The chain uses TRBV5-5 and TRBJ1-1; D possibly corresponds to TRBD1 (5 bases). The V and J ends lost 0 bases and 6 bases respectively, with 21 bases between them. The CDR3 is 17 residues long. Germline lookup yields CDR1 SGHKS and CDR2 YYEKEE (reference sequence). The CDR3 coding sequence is TGTGCCAGCAGCTTGGTTCCGTTTGAGGAGGGGTTAGCTGAAGCTTTCTTT. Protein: CASSLVPFEEGLAEAFF.

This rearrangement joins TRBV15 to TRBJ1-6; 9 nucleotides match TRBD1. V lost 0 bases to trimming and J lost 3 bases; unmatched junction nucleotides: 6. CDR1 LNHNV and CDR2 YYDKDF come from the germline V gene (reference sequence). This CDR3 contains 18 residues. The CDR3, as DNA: TGTGCCACCAGCAGAGATCTAACAGGGGGCGTCTATAATTCACCCCTCCACTTT. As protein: CATSRDLTGGVYNSPLHF.

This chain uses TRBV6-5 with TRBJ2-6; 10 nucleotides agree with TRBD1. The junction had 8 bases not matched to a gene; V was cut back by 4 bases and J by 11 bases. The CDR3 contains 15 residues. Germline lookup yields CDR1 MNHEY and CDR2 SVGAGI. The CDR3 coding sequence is TGTGCCAGCAGTTTTCAGACAGGGGGCTCTGACGTCCTGACTTTC. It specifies CASSFQTGGSDVLTF.

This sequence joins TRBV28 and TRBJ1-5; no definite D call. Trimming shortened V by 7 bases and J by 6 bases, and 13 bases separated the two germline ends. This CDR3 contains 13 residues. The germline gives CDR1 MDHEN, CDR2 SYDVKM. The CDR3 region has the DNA TGTGCCAGCAACGACATTTCTACTCAGCCCCAGCATTTT. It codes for CASNDISTQPQHF.

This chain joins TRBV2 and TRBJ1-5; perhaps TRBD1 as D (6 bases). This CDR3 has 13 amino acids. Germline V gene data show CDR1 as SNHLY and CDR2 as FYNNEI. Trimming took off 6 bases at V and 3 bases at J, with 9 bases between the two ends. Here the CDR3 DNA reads TGTGCCAGCAGGACAGGCCCCAATCAGCCCCAGCATTTT. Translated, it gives CASRTGPNQPQHF. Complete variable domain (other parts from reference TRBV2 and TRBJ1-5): EPEVTQTPSHQVTQMGQEVILRCVPISNHLYFYWYRQILGQKVEFLVSFYNNEISEKSEIFDDQFSVERPDGSNFTLKIRSTKLEDSAMYFCASRTGPNQPQHFGDGTRLSIL.